This T cell receptor (beta chain) was captured by sequencing in a study of T cell responses to AZD1222 COVID-19 vaccine. Study-level points and caveats: Two AZD1222 doses significantly raised spike-specific TCR breadth and depth over controls. Spike-wide coverage was observed for vaccine-associated CD4 TCRs, with dominant responses at 160-218 and 743-854. Among those given AZD1222, only six or seven were seropositive at baseline.

Points on this clone: The antigen is not known.

The CDR3 has 14 amino acids. The V end lost 5 bases, the J end lost 0 bases, and 11 bases lay between the germline ends. CDR1 and CDR2 from the germline V gene are SEHNR and FQNEAQ (reference sequence). The table came from immunoSEQ multiplex PCR; TCRdb's copy has only in-frame clones and leaves some out. Seen here are 99,000 or so clones, 82% observed once, and the top ten hold 5%. The sequencing used peripheral blood, collected on day 0 of AZD1222 vaccination. The clonotype originates from an adult in good health. The rearrangement links TRBV7-9 to TRBJ2-7, with D perhaps TRBD2 (5 bases). The CDR3 region is CASSQAGSSYEQYF. CDR3 sequence (DNA): TGTGCCAGCAGCCAAGCTGGGAGCTCCTACGAGCAGTACTTC.